A selection of T cell receptor beta chains follows, all from one sample in a study of T cells in Graves' hyperthyroidism and ophthalmopathy. A single record per CDR3 protein comes from TCRdb applying MiXCR to the multiplex PCR reads. The table records around 400,000 distinct CDR3 sequences, around 15% of them present only once. The sequenced sample was blood. These receptors were taken from a woman in her sixties with Graves' ophthalmopathy. The CDR3 runs from the conserved cysteine through the conserved F or W. The order of the fields is CDR3 protein, J gene, V gene.

CDR3aa: CASKGTSGVVPTQYF
j_gene: TRBJ2-3
v_gene: TRBV5-1

CDR3aa: CATAALKGSTDTQYF
j_gene: TRBJ2-3
v_gene: TRBV15

CDR3aa: CSVVIAGVRDTQYF
j_gene: TRBJ2-3
v_gene: TRBV29-1

CDR3aa: CSVRQGRGASSSYEQYF
j_gene: TRBJ2-7
v_gene: TRBV29-1

CDR3aa: CASSPGGGRRETQYF
j_gene: TRBJ2-5
v_gene: TRBV28

CDR3aa: CASSFAGLGEQYF
j_gene: TRBJ2-7
v_gene: TRBV7-9

CDR3aa: CSARDGQGISKNIQYF
j_gene: TRBJ2-4
v_gene: TRBV20-1

CDR3aa: CASSQDGRGTGELFF
j_gene: TRBJ2-2
v_gene: TRBV4-1

CDR3aa: CASSEAGFRQPQHF
j_gene: TRBJ1-5
v_gene: TRBV2

CDR3aa: CASSLDAIPTYEQYF
j_gene: TRBJ2-7
v_gene: TRBV11-2

CDR3aa: CASSQAGAGNTIYF
j_gene: TRBJ1-3
v_gene: TRBV3-1

CDR3aa: CASSPGLAETYEQYF
j_gene: TRBJ2-7
v_gene: TRBV7-9

CDR3aa: CSALGSTMNTEAFF
j_gene: TRBJ1-1
v_gene: TRBV20-1

CDR3aa: CSAFTDTQYF
j_gene: TRBJ2-3
v_gene: TRBV20-1

CDR3aa: CASSDGGKNIQYF
j_gene: TRBJ2-4
v_gene: TRBV6-1

CDR3aa: CASSLVIGGAYGSPLHF
j_gene: TRBJ1-6
v_gene: TRBV5-5

CDR3aa: CSARLVSYEQYF
j_gene: TRBJ2-7
v_gene: TRBV20-1

CDR3aa: CASERDRGFNGQFF
j_gene: TRBJ2-1
v_gene: TRBV6-1

CDR3aa: CSARPPTSAYYEQYF
j_gene: TRBJ2-7
v_gene: TRBV20-1

CDR3aa: CASSPRTGGFSYEQYF
j_gene: TRBJ2-7
v_gene: TRBV19

CDR3aa: CASSLTSGRANEQFF
j_gene: TRBJ2-1
v_gene: TRBV12-3/TRBV12-4

CDR3aa: CSASRGLDEQFF
j_gene: TRBJ2-1
v_gene: TRBV20-1

CDR3aa: CASSQTGNQYF
j_gene: TRBJ2-5
v_gene: TRBV2

CDR3aa: CSGSGLASLEQYF
j_gene: TRBJ2-7
v_gene: TRBV20-1

CDR3aa: CASSYTGLARRNEQYF
j_gene: TRBJ2-7
v_gene: TRBV6-6

CDR3aa: CASSSRGQKETQYF
j_gene: TRBJ2-5
v_gene: TRBV7-6

CDR3aa: CASLQEQTQYF
j_gene: TRBJ2-5
v_gene: TRBV2

CDR3aa: CASSVSGRDYNEQFF
j_gene: TRBJ2-1
v_gene: TRBV2

CDR3aa: CASSLGLATYNEQFF
j_gene: TRBJ2-1
v_gene: TRBV6-1

CDR3aa: CSARGPGSEQYF
j_gene: TRBJ2-7
v_gene: TRBV20-1

CDR3aa: CAISETTGKNTGELFF
j_gene: TRBJ2-2
v_gene: TRBV10-3

CDR3aa: CASSGLAGPREQYF
j_gene: TRBJ2-7
v_gene: TRBV28

CDR3aa: CASSELAGAYNEQFF
j_gene: TRBJ2-1
v_gene: TRBV19

CDR3aa: CASSPILQVHQPQHF
j_gene: TRBJ1-5
v_gene: TRBV2

CDR3aa: CASATPGTGELFF
j_gene: TRBJ2-2
v_gene: TRBV12-5

CDR3aa: CASSETLSGLAGEETQYF
j_gene: TRBJ2-5
v_gene: TRBV2

CDR3aa: CASTDYNEQFF
j_gene: TRBJ2-1
v_gene: TRBV5-1

CDR3aa: CASSVREGEQFF
j_gene: TRBJ2-1
v_gene: TRBV7-3

CDR3aa: CASSQAGGLAGTYEQYF
j_gene: TRBJ2-7
v_gene: TRBV4-2

CDR3aa: CASSTQGYEQYF
j_gene: TRBJ2-7
v_gene: TRBV6-1

CDR3aa: CASSLGPGRRLSYEQYF
j_gene: TRBJ2-7
v_gene: TRBV28

CDR3aa: CASSFIPRAGNTIYF
j_gene: TRBJ1-3
v_gene: TRBV28

CDR3aa: CASSLFSGGGNIQYF
j_gene: TRBJ2-4
v_gene: TRBV7-2

CDR3aa: CASSPWQEPYNEQFF
j_gene: TRBJ2-1
v_gene: TRBV18

CDR3aa: CASTRDRDYEQYF
j_gene: TRBJ2-7
v_gene: TRBV2

CDR3aa: CASSLGLAGHGSYEQYF
j_gene: TRBJ2-7
v_gene: TRBV12-3/TRBV12-4

CDR3aa: CASSPFSRSATDTQYF
j_gene: TRBJ2-3
v_gene: TRBV6-2/TRBV6-3

CDR3aa: CASTLGEGFYNEQFF
j_gene: TRBJ2-1
v_gene: TRBV19

CDR3aa: CASSFTSGRADEQFF
j_gene: TRBJ2-1
v_gene: TRBV3-1

CDR3aa: CASSSGRMVGSYNEQFF
j_gene: TRBJ2-1
v_gene: TRBV3-1

CDR3aa: CASSLGRGPLETEAFF
j_gene: TRBJ1-1
v_gene: TRBV5-1

CDR3aa: CASSQDPGTGGTDTQYF
j_gene: TRBJ2-3
v_gene: TRBV4-1

CDR3aa: CASSLEPSGNEQFF
j_gene: TRBJ2-1
v_gene: TRBV7-2

CDR3aa: CASEGGINYGYTF
j_gene: TRBJ1-2
v_gene: TRBV6-2/TRBV6-3

CDR3aa: CASSPLTGHNEQFF
j_gene: TRBJ2-1
v_gene: TRBV18